The entry below describes one T cell receptor (beta chain). This entry belongs to a study of control samples from healthy donors and cancer patients. Data came from immunoSEQ multiplex PCR; TCRdb stores just in-frame clones and leaves some out. The sample has some 140,000 clones, roughly nine tenths seen once; the top ten hold about 9%. The receptor comes from a young woman in good health. Sequencing was done on a sample of blood.

CDR3 residues: CASSLQQGATAFF. CDR3 bases: TGTGCCAGCAGTTTACAACAGGGGGCCACGGCTTTCTTT. The chain joins TRBV6-2 or TRBV6-3 to TRBJ1-1; 9 positions match TRBD1. Germline CDR1 reads MNHEY; CDR2 reads SVGEGT. This CDR3 contains 13 residues. V shed 4 bases and J 11 bases; nucleotides not matched to a gene: 8.